Below, 17 T cell receptor beta chains from the same sample are listed, as sequenced in a study of CD8 T cells in ankylosing spondylitis. TCRdb fed the 5' RACE reads into MiXCR, producing one record per CDR3 protein. The data hold fewer than 250,000 distinct CDR3 sequences, with approximately 10% observed a single time. The sample was blood, either unsorted or a sorted T cell fraction (not recorded which). The receptor source for this set is a male donor with ankylosing spondylitis or in good health (not recorded which).

This sequence joins TRBV20-1 and TRBJ2-7, with TRBD2 matching over 10 bases. V lost 3 bases and J lost 7; bases outside the gene matches: 12. The germline CDR1 and CDR2 sequences are DFQATT and SNEGSKA (reference sequence). CDR3 size: 15 residues. CDR3 sequence reads: CSARMGLANSREQYF. The CDR3 DNA is TGCAGTGCTAGGATGGGACTAGCGAACTCTAGAGAGCAGTACTTC.

Regarding this clonotype: The junction does not match germline at one end; this may be a read error. The chain uses TRBV27 and TRBJ1-4; no firm D call. This CDR3 has 16 residues. Germline V gives CDR1 MNHEY, CDR2 SMNVEV (reference sequence). The CDR3 loop reads CTSSSPSRGLNEKLFF. The CDR3 region has the DNA TGTACCAGCAGTTCCCCCTCCCGGGGTTTAAATGAAAAACTGTTTTTT.

The sample holds many counts of this clonotype. This chain connects TRBV27 to TRBJ2-7; D is ambiguous. CDR3 size: 13 residues. CDR1 is MNHEY, CDR2 SMNVEV, per germline (reference sequence). Trimming took 2 bases from V and 3 from J, leaving 8 bases between them. The CDR3 bases are TGTGCCAGCAGTTTAAAAGGGATCTACGAGCAGTACTTC. Its protein is CASSLKGIYEQYF.

In the case of this clonotype: This may stem from a read error, because a much larger clone lies one nucleotide away. The chain joins TRBV13 to TRBJ1-1; TRBD1 might be the D (6 bases). This CDR3 is 16 amino acids long. The V gene's germline CDR1 is PRHDT and CDR2 FYEKMQ (reference sequence). The CDR3 DNA reads TGTGTCAGCAGCCCTGGGGGGGGCTTCGGGGAGGCTGAAGCTTTCTTT. This gives the protein CVSSPGGGFGEAEAFF.

In its sample, this clonotype was seen many times. The chain couples TRBV12-3 or TRBV12-4 to TRBJ1-5; a weak D match, TRBD1 (5 bases). CDR3 size: 14 residues. V lost 5 bases to trimming and J lost 6 bases, with 14 bases between them. The CDR3 DNA follows: TGTGCCAGCAGTAGCCAGGGAGTTGGTCAGCCCCAGCATTTT. Translation gives CASSSQGVGQPQHF.

This clonotype was recorded at least ten times. The V and J genes are TRBV10-3 and TRBJ2-5; no definite D call. This CDR3 spans 11 amino acids. The germline V gene encodes CDR1 ENHRY and CDR2 SYGVKD. Trimming cost V 3 bases and J 5 bases, with 4 bases left between them. CDR3 residues: CAISDKETQYF. As DNA, the CDR3 is TGTGCCATCAGTGATAAGGAGACCCAGTACTTC.

This clonotype appeared many times. The CDR3 DNA reads TGCGCCAGCAGCTTGCTAGCGGGGGAATACGAGCAGTACTTC. Encoded protein: CASSLLAGEYEQYF. The chain recombines TRBV5-1 with TRBJ2-7; 10 bases map to TRBD2. The CDR3 covers 14 residues. Looked up from germline, CDR1 is SGHRS and CDR2 is YFSETQ. J lost 4 bases, V lost 1 base, and 2 bases had no gene match.

This clonotype showed up many times. The gene calls are TRBV6-5 and TRBJ2-2; the D call may be TRBD1 or TRBD2 (6 bases each). The V end was cut by 4 bases, the J end by 0 bases, with 15 bases between. The CDR3 sequence is 17 residues long. From germline, CDR1 is MNHEY and CDR2 SVGAGI. The CDR3 loop reads CASSSSRGTTNTGELFF. Written as DNA, the CDR3 is TGTGCCAGCAGTTCGTCCCGGGGGACAACGAACACCGGGGAGCTGTTTTTT.

This clonotype was observed many times. The chain joins TRBV10-3 to TRBJ2-7; the D gene is possibly TRBD2 (6 bases). With 4 bases removed from V and 1 base from J, the gap between germline ends came to 14 bases. CDR3 size: 15 residues. Germline CDR1 ENHRY, CDR2 SYGVKD. For the CDR3, the DNA is TGTGCCATCAGTGGTGGGGGAGGTAGTTCCTACGAGCAGTACTTC. Encoded protein: CAISGGGGSSYEQYF.

This clonotype was seen more than once but under ten times. The chain recombines TRBV12-3 or TRBV12-4 with TRBJ2-1; 10 positions match TRBD2. Unmatched junction bases numbered 5, after V lost 2 bases and J lost 7 bases. The CDR3 has 15 amino acids. CDR3 residues: CASSLKAGGPNEQFF. CDR3 DNA sequence: TGTGCCAGCAGTTTAAAAGCGGGAGGGCCAAATGAGCAGTTCTTC.

Written as DNA, the CDR3 is TGTGCCAGCAGTCCCATCTTCCCCCCGCGGGGATATGGCTACACCTTC. Its protein is CASSPIFPPRGYGYTF. The V and J genes are TRBV7-2 and TRBJ1-2; D gene unclear. Germline CDR1 and CDR2: SGHTA and FQGNSA. V gave up 6 bases and J gave up 5 bases, with 22 bases separating them. This CDR3 region has 16 residues.

The table lists this clonotype with many counts. The chain uses TRBV6-1 and TRBJ2-7; TRBD1 matches at 8 bases. Losses at the gene ends were 7 bases for V and 1 base for J; bases not matched to a gene: 3. The germline CDR1 and CDR2 sequences are MNHNS and SASEGT. This CDR3 has 13 residues. The CDR3 sequence: CASNRDRSYEQYF. The CDR3 region has the DNA TGTGCCAGCAACCGGGACAGGTCCTACGAGCAGTACTTC.

This clonotype was counted many times. This chain connects TRBV2 to TRBJ2-3, with 7 bases aligning to TRBD1. CDR1 is SNHLY and CDR2 is FYNNEI in the germline V gene. The ends lost 8 bases at V and 1 base at J; junction bases unmatched: 9. This CDR3 has 15 residues. The CDR3 DNA follows: TGTGCCAGCCTGGGGTACAGGGGCGGCACAGATACGCAGTATTTT. Translated, it gives CASLGYRGGTDTQYF.

In its sample, this clonotype was seen many times. The rearrangement links TRBV4-1 to TRBJ2-4; weak D call: TRBD1 (7 bases). The germline V gene has CDR1 MGHRA and CDR2 YSYEKL. The length of the CDR3 is 17 residues. V was shortened by 3 bases and J by 4 bases, with 19 bases between the two germline ends. CDR3 amino acids: CASSHRQGVGRKNIQYF. Written as DNA, the CDR3 is TGCGCCAGCAGCCACCGACAGGGAGTAGGGAGGAAAAACATTCAGTACTTC.

This clonotype appeared many times. The chain combines TRBV10-3 with TRBJ2-6; TRBD2 might be the D (5 bases). V lost 6 bases and J lost 4, with 16 bases in between. The germline V gene has CDR1 ENHRY and CDR2 SYGVKD. The CDR3 is 16 residues long. CDR3 sequence (DNA): TGTGCCATCAGCCACGGGGTACTCAACGGGGCCAACGTCCTGACTTTC. Protein product: CAISHGVLNGANVLTF.

This clonotype was seen a handful of times. The rearrangement joins TRBV3-1 to TRBJ2-1; D possibly corresponds to TRBD2 (5 bases). The CDR3 is 16 residues long. Deletions cut 1 base from V and 6 bases from J, with 16 bases between. In germline, CDR1 is LGHDT, CDR2 YNNKEL (reference sequence). CDR3 region: CASSQARLARGNEQFF. Written as DNA, the CDR3 is TGTGCCAGCAGCCAAGCACGGCTAGCTCGGGGCAATGAGCAGTTCTTC.

At least ten counts were recorded for this clonotype. The DNA of the CDR3 is TGCAGTGCTCGGGTGGCCCGCTCCTACAATGAGCAGTTCTTC. The encoded protein is CSARVARSYNEQFF. The chain links TRBV20-1 to TRBJ2-1; D call uncertain. Trimming pared 5 bases from V and 0 bases from J, leaving 11 bases between. The germline V gene encodes CDR1 DFQATT and CDR2 SNEGSKA (reference sequence). This CDR3 contains 14 residues.